The rows below give T cell receptor beta chains drawn from one sample of a study of T-cell memory formation after mild COVID-19. TCRdb redid the calling of the 5' RACE reads with MiXCR, one entry per CDR3 protein. The repertoire consists of 540,000 or so distinct CDR3 sequences, with around 21% occurring once and the leading ten covering approximately 13%. Sequenced sample: PBMCs or a T cell subset sorted from them (not recorded which). The receptors derive from an adult woman who had mild COVID-19 (a few samples of this study predate the infection). Cell type and time point are not known. CDR3s leave out the opening cysteine and the closing phenylalanine or tryptophan. Each record gives: V gene, J gene, D gene, CDR3 protein. D genes are given only for firm matches.

TRBV12-3/TRBV12-4	TRBJ2-1	TRBD2	ASSSLSGGANEQF
TRBV11-2	TRBJ2-1	TRBD2	ASSLVTSGPRHEQF
TRBV7-2	TRBJ1-5	-	ASSARQAGVGAQH
TRBV24-1	TRBJ2-7	TRBD2	AASSGSYEQY
TRBV5-5	TRBJ2-5	TRBD1	ASSFGTGMGETQY
TRBV3-1	TRBJ2-7	-	ASSQSALSEYEQY
TRBV18	TRBJ2-1	TRBD2	ASSRTKAGGYNEQF
TRBV7-9	TRBJ2-5	-	ASSFGQPETQY
TRBV20-1	TRBJ1-1	-	SASIGSGIEAEAF
TRBV3-1	TRBJ1-6	-	ASSPTGFAPLH
TRBV20-1	TRBJ2-2	-	SARDQYFNKLNTGELF
TRBV7-2	TRBJ2-7	-	ASSLTRQLSYEQY
TRBV20-1	TRBJ1-1	-	SVPEMGNRVDTEAF
TRBV6-5	TRBJ1-2	-	ASSYATALIPSYGYT
TRBV5-5	TRBJ2-7	-	ASSPRSPLNYEQY
TRBV24-1	TRBJ2-6	-	ATSPDRPSGANVLT
TRBV10-3	TRBJ2-4	-	ATHPQGMVTKNIQY
TRBV12-3/TRBV12-4	TRBJ2-1	-	ASSALLASEQF
TRBV7-9	TRBJ2-5	-	ASSLLRASETQY
TRBV5-1	TRBJ2-7	TRBD1	ASSSPGQGDEQY
TRBV6-2/TRBV6-3	TRBJ2-3	-	ASSYSSFSRVDDTQY
TRBV6-2/TRBV6-3	TRBJ2-7	-	ASSYSWNRSSYEQY
TRBV5-1	TRBJ2-2	-	ASSTGLITGELF
TRBV3-1	TRBJ2-6	-	ASSQGSQAANVLT
TRBV5-6	TRBJ2-7	-	ASSLDPLAYEQY
TRBV11-2	TRBJ2-1	TRBD2	ASTNGAGVGGEQF
TRBV5-4	TRBJ2-3	TRBD2	ASSFQRGSSTDTQY
TRBV7-9	TRBJ2-1	TRBD2	ASSRSGTSVNEQF
TRBV3-1	TRBJ1-5	TRBD1	ASSRDRGVQPQH
TRBV29-1	TRBJ1-1	-	SVAKGGVGTEAF
TRBV9	TRBJ1-2	TRBD1	ASSEGAGYPLYGYT
TRBV12-3/TRBV12-4	TRBJ2-1	-	ASTERRIYNEQF
TRBV11-2	TRBJ2-2	-	ASSLESFGGELF
TRBV7-2	TRBJ2-3	TRBD2	ASSFRGTSGTDTQY
TRBV4-3	TRBJ2-3	-	ASSQGIRGSSTDTQY
TRBV7-8	TRBJ2-5	-	ASSLGGPFQETQY
TRBV10-3	TRBJ2-4	-	AISELEVAGGGKNIQY
TRBV3-1	TRBJ1-1	-	ASSQEDSNTEAF
TRBV6-6	TRBJ2-7	-	ASSYEGTPYEQY
TRBV20-1	TRBJ1-2	-	SATPWARDGYT
TRBV10-3	TRBJ2-7	-	AISDPGSYEQY
TRBV5-1	TRBJ1-1	-	ASSLQGGSEWAEAF
TRBV20-1	TRBJ1-5	-	SARERRGLGSNQPQH
TRBV5-1	TRBJ1-3	-	ASSLGADSSGNTIY
TRBV7-3	TRBJ1-1	-	ASSLTALNTEAF
TRBV4-1	TRBJ1-1	TRBD1	ASSQDGVQGAEAF
TRBV3-1	TRBJ1-5	-	ASSQGWGGHQPQH
TRBV7-2	TRBJ2-7	TRBD2	ASSLGSSGAYEQY
TRBV5-1	TRBJ1-3	-	ASSLDVTAGNTIY
TRBV29-1	TRBJ1-1	-	SVDIGQGNTEAF
TRBV25-1	TRBJ1-1	-	ASSEYGKNTEAF
TRBV7-3	TRBJ2-3	-	ASSLTASTDTQY
TRBV29-1	TRBJ2-6	-	SVGPGSGANVLT
TRBV11-2	TRBJ2-7	-	ASSSDYGGYEQY
TRBV27	TRBJ2-7	TRBD1	ASGPTGIPYEQY
TRBV5-1	TRBJ2-1	TRBD2	ASSLASGGVDEQF
TRBV6-2/TRBV6-3	TRBJ1-2	-	ASSLDGSYGYT
TRBV7-9	TRBJ1-1	TRBD1	ASSLPVGGANTEAF
TRBV11-2	TRBJ2-1	TRBD2	ASSLAVTSGSTMRGQF